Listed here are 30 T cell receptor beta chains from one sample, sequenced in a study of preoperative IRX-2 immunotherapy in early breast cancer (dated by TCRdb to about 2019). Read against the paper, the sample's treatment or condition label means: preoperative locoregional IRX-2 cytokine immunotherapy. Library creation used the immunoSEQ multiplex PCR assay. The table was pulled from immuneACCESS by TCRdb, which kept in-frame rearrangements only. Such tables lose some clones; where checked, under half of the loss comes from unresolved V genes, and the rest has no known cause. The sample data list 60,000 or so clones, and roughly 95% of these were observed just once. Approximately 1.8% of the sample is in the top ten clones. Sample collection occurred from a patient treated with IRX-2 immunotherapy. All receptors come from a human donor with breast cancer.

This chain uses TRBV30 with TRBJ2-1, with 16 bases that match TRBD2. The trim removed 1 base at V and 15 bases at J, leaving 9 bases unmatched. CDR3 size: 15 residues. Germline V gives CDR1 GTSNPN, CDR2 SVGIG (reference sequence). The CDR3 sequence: CAWSGSGTSGRATFF. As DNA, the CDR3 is TGTGCCTGGAGTGGGTCAGGGACTAGCGGGAGGGCCACGTTCTTC.

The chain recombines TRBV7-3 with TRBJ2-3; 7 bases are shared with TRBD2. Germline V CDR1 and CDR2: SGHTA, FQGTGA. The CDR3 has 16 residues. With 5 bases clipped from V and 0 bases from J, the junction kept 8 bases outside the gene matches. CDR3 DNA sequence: TGTGCCAGCAGCCCCCAGGCTAGCGGAAGCACAGATACGCAGTATTTT. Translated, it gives CASSPQASGSTDTQYF.

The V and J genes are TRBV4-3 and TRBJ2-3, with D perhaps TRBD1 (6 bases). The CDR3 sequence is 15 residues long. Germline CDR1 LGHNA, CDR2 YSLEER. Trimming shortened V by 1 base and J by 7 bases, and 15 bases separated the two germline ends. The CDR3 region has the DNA TGCGCCAGCAGCCAAGGACCAGGGGTTATCTATACGCAGTATTTT. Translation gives CASSQGPGVIYTQYF.

The CDR3 loop is CASSPPNGRQETQYF. Here the CDR3 DNA reads TGTGCCAGCTCACCACCGAACGGACGACAAGAGACCCAGTACTTC. The chain has TRBV18 and TRBJ2-5; no clear D gene. The V gene's germline CDR1 is KGHSH and CDR2 LQKENI. The V gene lost 0 bases and the J gene lost 2 bases, with 10 bases spanning the gap. This CDR3 is built from 15 residues.

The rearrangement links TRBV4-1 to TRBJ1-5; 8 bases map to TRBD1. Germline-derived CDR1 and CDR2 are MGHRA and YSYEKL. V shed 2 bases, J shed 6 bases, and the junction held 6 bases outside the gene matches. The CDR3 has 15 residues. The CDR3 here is CASSQLDRAGQPQHF. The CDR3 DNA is TGCGCCAGCAGCCAACTGGACAGGGCAGGTCAGCCCCAGCATTTT.

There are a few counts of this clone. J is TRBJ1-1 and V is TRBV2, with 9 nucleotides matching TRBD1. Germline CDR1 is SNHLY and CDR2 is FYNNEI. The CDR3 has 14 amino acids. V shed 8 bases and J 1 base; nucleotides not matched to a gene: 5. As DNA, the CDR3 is TGTGCCAGCGTACGGGACAGGGAGAACACTGAAGCTTTCTTT. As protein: CASVRDRENTEAFF.

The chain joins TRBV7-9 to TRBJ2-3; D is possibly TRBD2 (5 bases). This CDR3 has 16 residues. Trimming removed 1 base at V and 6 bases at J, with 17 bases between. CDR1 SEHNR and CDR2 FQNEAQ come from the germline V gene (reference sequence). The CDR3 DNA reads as TGTGCCAGCAGCTTAGGTGGGCTAGCTATTTGGGATACGCAGTATTTT. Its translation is CASSLGGLAIWDTQYF.

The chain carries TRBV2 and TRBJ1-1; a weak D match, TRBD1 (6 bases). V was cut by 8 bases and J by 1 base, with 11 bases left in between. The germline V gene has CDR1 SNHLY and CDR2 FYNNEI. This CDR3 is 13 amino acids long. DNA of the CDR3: TGTGCCAGCTACAGGGACCCGAACACTGAAGCTTTCTTT. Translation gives CASYRDPNTEAFF.

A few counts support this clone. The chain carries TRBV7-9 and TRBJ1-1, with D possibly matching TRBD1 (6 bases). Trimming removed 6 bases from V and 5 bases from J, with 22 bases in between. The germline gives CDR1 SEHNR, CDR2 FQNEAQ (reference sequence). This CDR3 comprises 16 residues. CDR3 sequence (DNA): TGTGCCAGCAGTTCCCCAGCGCGGGGGGCAGGGACTGAAGCTTTCTTT. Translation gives CASSSPARGAGTEAFF.

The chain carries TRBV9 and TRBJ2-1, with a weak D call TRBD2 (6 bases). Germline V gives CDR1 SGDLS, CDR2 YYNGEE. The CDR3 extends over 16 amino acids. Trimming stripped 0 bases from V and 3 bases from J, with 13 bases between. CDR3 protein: CASSVVGDSDYNEQFF. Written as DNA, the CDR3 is TGTGCCAGCAGCGTAGTTGGGGACTCGGACTACAATGAGCAGTTCTTC.

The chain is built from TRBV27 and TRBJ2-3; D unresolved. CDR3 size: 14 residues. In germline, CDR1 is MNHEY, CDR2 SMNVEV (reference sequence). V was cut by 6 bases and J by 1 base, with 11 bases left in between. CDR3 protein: CASSPSWGTDTQYF. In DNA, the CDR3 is TGTGCCAGCAGCCCCAGTTGGGGCACAGATACGCAGTATTTT.

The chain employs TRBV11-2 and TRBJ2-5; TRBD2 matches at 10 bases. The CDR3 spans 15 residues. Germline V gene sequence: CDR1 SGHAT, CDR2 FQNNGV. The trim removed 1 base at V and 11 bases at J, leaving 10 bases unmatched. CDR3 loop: CASSLVGLAGGEQYF. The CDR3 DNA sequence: TGTGCCAGCAGCTTAGTAGGATTAGCGGGAGGTGAGCAGTACTTC.

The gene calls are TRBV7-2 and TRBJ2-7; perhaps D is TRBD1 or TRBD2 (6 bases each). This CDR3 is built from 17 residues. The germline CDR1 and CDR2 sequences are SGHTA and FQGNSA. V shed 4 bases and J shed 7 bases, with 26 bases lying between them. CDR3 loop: CASSSLGGRGPTIEQYF. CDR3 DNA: TGTGCCAGCAGCTCCCTGGGGGGTCGGGGGCCAACTATTGAGCAGTACTTC.

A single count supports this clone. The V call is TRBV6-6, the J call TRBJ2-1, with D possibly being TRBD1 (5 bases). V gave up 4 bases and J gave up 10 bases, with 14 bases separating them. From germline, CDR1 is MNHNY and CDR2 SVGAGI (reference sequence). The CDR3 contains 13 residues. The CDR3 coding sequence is TGTGCCAGCAGTTTACCAGCAGGGTACGAGCAGTTCTTC. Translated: CASSLPAGYEQFF.

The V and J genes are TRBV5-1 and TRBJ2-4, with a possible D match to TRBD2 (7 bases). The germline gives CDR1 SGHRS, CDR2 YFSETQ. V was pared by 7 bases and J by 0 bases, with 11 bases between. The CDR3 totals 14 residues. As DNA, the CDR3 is TGCGCCAGCGGGAGGGGGGAAGCCAAAAACATTCAGTACTTC. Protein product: CASGRGEAKNIQYF.

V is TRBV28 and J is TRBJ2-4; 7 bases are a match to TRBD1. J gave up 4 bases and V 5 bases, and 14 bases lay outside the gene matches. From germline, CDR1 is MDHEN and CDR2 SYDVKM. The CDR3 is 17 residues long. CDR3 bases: TGTGCCAGCAGTCGGACAGGCTTGGGCACCGTAAAAAACATTCAGTACTTC. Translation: CASSRTGLGTVKNIQYF.

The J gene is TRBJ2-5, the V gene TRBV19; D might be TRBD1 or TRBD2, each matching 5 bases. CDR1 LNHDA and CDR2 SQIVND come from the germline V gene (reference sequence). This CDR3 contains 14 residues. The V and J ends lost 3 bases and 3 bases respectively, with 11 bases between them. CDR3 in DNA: TGTGCCAGTAGTATTCTTGGGGGAAAAGAGACCCAGTACTTC. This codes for CASSILGGKETQYF.

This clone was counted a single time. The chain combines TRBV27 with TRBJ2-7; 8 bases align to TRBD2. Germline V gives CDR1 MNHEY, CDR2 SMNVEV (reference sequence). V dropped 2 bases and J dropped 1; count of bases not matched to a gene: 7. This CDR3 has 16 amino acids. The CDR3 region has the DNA TGTGCCAGCAGTTTAGCCTTTAGCGGGACATCCTACGAGCAGTACTTC. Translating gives CASSLAFSGTSYEQYF.

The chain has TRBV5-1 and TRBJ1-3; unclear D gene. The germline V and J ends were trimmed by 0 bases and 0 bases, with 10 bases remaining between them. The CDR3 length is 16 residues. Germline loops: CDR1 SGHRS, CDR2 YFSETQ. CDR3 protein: CASSLDAAFSGNTIYF. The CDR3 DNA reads TGCGCCAGCAGCTTGGACGCAGCTTTCTCTGGAAACACCATATATTTT.

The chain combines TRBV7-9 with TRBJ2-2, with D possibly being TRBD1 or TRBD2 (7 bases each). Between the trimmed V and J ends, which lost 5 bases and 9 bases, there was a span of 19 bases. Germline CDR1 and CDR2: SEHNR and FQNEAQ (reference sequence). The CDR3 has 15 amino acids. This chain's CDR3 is CASSLPSGGDRELFF. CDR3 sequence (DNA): TGTGCCAGCAGCCTCCCATCAGGGGGGGACCGGGAGCTGTTTTTT.

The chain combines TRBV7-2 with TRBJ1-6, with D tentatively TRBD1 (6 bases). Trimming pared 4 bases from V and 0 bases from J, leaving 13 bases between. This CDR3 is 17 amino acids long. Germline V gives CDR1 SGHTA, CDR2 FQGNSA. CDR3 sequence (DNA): TGTGCCAGCAGCTCACAGGGCGGGAGCTCCTATAATTCACCCCTCCACTTT. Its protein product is CASSSQGGSSYNSPLHF.

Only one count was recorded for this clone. CDR3 sequence: CATRHLTSNQPQHF. The CDR3 region has the DNA TGTGCCACCCGACACCTTACCAGCAATCAGCCCCAGCATTTT. V and J are TRBV28 and TRBJ1-5; no definite D call. Trimming stripped 10 bases from V and 1 base from J, with 14 bases between. From germline, CDR1 is MDHEN and CDR2 SYDVKM. The CDR3 contains 14 residues.

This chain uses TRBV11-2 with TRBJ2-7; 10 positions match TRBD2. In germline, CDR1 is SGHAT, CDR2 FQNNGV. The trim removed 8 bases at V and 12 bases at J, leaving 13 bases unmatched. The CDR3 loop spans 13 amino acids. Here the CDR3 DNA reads TGTGCCAGCCTACCCCAGCGGGGGGGGCTAGGGTACTTC. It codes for CASLPQRGGLGYF.

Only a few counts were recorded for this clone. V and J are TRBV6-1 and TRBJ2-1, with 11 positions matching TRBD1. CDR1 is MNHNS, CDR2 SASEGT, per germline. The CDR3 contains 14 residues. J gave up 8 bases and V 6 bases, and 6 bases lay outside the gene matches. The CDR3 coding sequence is TGTGCCAGCAGCCGGGACAGGGGGTGGGATGAGCAGTTCTTC. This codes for CASSRDRGWDEQFF.

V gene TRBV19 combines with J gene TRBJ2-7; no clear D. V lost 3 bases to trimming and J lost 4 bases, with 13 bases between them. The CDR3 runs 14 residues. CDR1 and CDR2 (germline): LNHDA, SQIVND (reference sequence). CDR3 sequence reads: CASSIFHQGYEQYF. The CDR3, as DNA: TGTGCCAGTAGTATTTTTCATCAAGGGTACGAGCAGTACTTC. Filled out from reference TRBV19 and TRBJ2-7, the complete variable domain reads DGGITQSPKYLFRKEGQNVTLSCEQNLNHDAMYWYRQDPGQGLRLIYYSQIVNDFQKGDIAEGYSVSREKKESFPLTVTSAQKNPTAFYLCASSIFHQGYEQYFGPGTRLTVT.

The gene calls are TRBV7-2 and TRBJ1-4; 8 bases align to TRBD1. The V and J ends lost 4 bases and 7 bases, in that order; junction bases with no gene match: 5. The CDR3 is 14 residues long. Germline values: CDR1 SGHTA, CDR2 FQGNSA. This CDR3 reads CASSSGQGSEKLFF. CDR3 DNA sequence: TGTGCCAGCAGCTCCGGACAGGGATCTGAAAAACTGTTTTTT.

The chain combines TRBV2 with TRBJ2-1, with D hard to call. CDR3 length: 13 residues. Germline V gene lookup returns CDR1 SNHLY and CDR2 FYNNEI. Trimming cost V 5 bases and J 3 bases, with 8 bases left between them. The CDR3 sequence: CASSKTVYNEQFF. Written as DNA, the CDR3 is TGTGCCAGCAGTAAGACTGTCTACAATGAGCAGTTCTTC.

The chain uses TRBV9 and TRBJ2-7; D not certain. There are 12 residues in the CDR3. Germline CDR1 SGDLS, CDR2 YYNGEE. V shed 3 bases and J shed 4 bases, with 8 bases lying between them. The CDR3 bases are TGTGCCAGCAGCGCAGAAGGGTACGAGCAGTACTTC. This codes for CASSAEGYEQYF.

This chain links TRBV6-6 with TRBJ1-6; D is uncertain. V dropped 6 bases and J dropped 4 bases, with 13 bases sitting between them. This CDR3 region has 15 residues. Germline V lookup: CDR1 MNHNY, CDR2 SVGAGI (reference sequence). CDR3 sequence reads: CASRLRTGYNSPLHF. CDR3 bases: TGTGCCAGCAGGCTACGGACGGGTTATAATTCACCCCTCCACTTT.

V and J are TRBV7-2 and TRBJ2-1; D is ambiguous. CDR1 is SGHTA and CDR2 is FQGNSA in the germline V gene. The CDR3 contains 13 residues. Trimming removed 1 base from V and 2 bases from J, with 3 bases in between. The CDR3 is CASSLGPYNEQFF. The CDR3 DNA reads TGTGCCAGCAGCTTAGGGCCCTACAATGAGCAGTTCTTC.